This T cell receptor (beta chain) was sequenced for a study of T cell clonotyping in hematopoietic cell transplantation. The study's findings and limits: Pathologically expanded recipient clonotypes increased progressively from day 30 to day 180 as diversity fell.

About this clone: The antigen is not known.

Time point reported: recipient sample about 28 days before transplant, after cytoreduction. Blood collection times were about day -28 and days 30, 100, 180 posttransplant. Between the trimmed V and J ends, which lost 11 bases and 4 bases, there was a span of 20 bases. CDR1 is MNHEY, CDR2 SMNVEV, per germline (reference sequence). CDR3 length: 14 amino acids. The repertoire was sequenced with immunoSEQ multiplex PCR; TCRdb's copy has only in-frame clones and lacks some. The sample carries tens of thousands of clones, around 95% recorded once. The gene calls are TRBV27 and TRBJ1-1, with D tentatively TRBD1 (5 bases). The sequences come from peripheral blood mononuclear cells, collected before stem cell transplant. The clonotype originates from a man between 35 and 55 years old with chronic myeloid leukemia. Some clones in this sample may be carry-over from other donors' samples. The CDR3 here is CAAGGVGRGTEAFF. CDR3 DNA sequence: TGTGCCGCCGGGGGGGTGGGAAGAGGCACTGAAGCTTTCTTT.